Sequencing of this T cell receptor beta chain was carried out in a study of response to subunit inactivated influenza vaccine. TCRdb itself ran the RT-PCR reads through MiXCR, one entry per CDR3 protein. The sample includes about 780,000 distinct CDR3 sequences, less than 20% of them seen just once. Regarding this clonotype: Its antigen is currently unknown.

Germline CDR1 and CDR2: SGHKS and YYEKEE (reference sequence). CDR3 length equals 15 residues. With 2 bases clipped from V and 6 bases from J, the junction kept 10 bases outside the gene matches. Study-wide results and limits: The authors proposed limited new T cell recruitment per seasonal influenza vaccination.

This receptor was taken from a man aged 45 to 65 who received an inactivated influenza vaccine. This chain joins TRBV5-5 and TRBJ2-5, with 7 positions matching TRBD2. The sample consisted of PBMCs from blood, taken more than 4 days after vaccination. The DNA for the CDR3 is TGTGCCAGCAGCTTTTCCGGGACTACTCTGAAGACCCAGTACTTC. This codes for CASSFSGTTLKTQYF.